Here is one T cell receptor (beta chain) with its context. The record originates from a study of Ad26.COV2.S vaccination and SARS-CoV-2 variants. About the study: Ad26.COV2.S was injected intramuscularly once or twice, 56 days apart.

V lost 6 bases, J lost 11 bases, and 20 bases lay in between. CDR1 is MNHEY and CDR2 is SVGEGT in the germline V gene. CDR3 length equals 13 residues. The table came from immunoSEQ multiplex PCR; TCRdb's copy has only in-frame clones and leaves some out. The profile shows about 440,000 clones, 80% to 95% of them singletons. Treatment noted: 19 received Ad26.COV2.S at low or high dose, single or two shots; a few received placebo; per-sample allocation not given. Sampling was done on day 63 after the first vaccine or placebo injection. Expressing Wuhan-strain SARS-CoV-2 spike, an Ad26 vector served as the vaccine.

The material was peripheral blood, obtained in a trial of Ad26.COV2.S vaccine versus placebo. This clonotype originated in a person aged 18-60 years who received the Ad26.COV2.S COVID-19 vaccine or a placebo. The rearrangement uses TRBV6-2 or TRBV6-3 and TRBJ2-7; no reliable D call. Here the CDR3 reads CASSKGSVPLKYF. The CDR3 nucleotides read TGTGCCAGCAGCAAGGGATCCGTCCCATTAAAGTACTTC.